The 22 T cell receptor beta chains below come from one sample, sequenced in a study of T cell changes during pregnancy in multiple sclerosis. The table came from immunoSEQ multiplex PCR; TCRdb's copy has only in-frame clones and leaves some out. The sample lists about 42,000 clones; 84% were seen once. Material: CD4+ T cells from peripheral blood mononuclear cells, obtained before pregnancy. These receptors were collected from a female donor with multiple sclerosis, enrolled in a pregnancy study.

This clone appeared once. The chain recombines TRBV20-1 with TRBJ2-7, with TRBD1 identical over 11 bases. This CDR3 is built from 11 residues. Germline CDR1 reads DFQATT; CDR2 reads SNEGSKA (reference sequence). CDR3 in DNA: TGCAGGGGGACAGGGGGAAACGAGCAGTACTTC. As protein: CRGTGGNEQYF.

The sample holds one count of this clone. The rearrangement uses TRBV5-1 and TRBJ1-1; TRBD1 matches at 9 bases. Germline V gene lookup returns CDR1 SGHRS and CDR2 YFSETQ. The CDR3 is 16 residues long. The J segment lost 5 bases and the V segment lost 0 bases, leaving 8 bases of the junction unmatched. This CDR3 reads CASSLDGQGQGTEAFF. In nucleotides, the CDR3 is TGCGCCAGCAGCTTGGACGGTCAAGGACAGGGGACTGAAGCTTTCTTT.

The chain employs TRBV5-4 and TRBJ2-2, with TRBD2 as a possible D gene (6 bases). Germline V lookup: CDR1 SGHNT, CDR2 YYREEE (reference sequence). The V and J ends lost 4 bases and 7 bases respectively, with 23 bases between them. The CDR3 has 17 residues. CDR3 residues: CASSRTLIGSSGGELFF. Here the CDR3 DNA reads TGTGCCAGCAGCCGCACCTTAATCGGGAGTTCAGGCGGGGAGCTGTTTTTT.

This clone was detected once. V usage is TRBV14 and J usage is TRBJ2-7; TRBD2 is a possible D gene (5 bases). Trimming cost V 4 bases and J 4 bases, with 20 bases left between them. The CDR3 sequence is 16 residues long. The V gene's germline CDR1 is SGHDN and CDR2 FVKESK. The CDR3 bases are TGTGCCAGCAGCCTAGGGCTAGCATCGGACCTTTACGAGCAGTACTTC. Translated: CASSLGLASDLYEQYF.

The CDR3 sequence: CAISFEGAGNTEAFF. Here the CDR3 DNA reads TGTGCCATCAGTTTTGAGGGCGCGGGGAACACTGAAGCTTTCTTT. J is TRBJ1-1 and V is TRBV10-3; D remains unclear. Germline CDR1 is ENHRY and CDR2 is SYGVKD. Trimming removed 5 bases at V and 1 base at J, with 14 bases between. The CDR3 is 15 residues long.

V and J are TRBV5-6 and TRBJ1-2; 9 bases map to TRBD1. V shed 0 bases, J shed 1 base, and the junction held 4 bases outside the gene matches. Germline V gene sequence: CDR1 SGHDT, CDR2 YYEEEE. The CDR3 has 16 residues. The CDR3 DNA follows: TGTGCCAGCAGCTTGGGCGGGACAGGGTATAACTATGGCTACACCTTC. This codes for CASSLGGTGYNYGYTF.

This clone appeared a few times. This rearrangement joins TRBV19 to TRBJ1-5, with 12 positions matching TRBD1. Germline trimming cut 5 bases from V and 8 bases from J; bases unmatched to any gene: 7. CDR1 and CDR2 from the germline V gene are LNHDA and SQIVND (reference sequence). The CDR3 is 15 amino acids. This CDR3 is CASSPRDRGREPQHF. DNA for the CDR3: TGTGCCAGTAGTCCCCGGGACAGGGGGCGGGAGCCCCAGCATTTT.

CDR3: CASSLERGYNEQFF. CDR3 bases: TGTGCCAGCAGTTTAGAACGGGGCTACAATGAGCAGTTCTTC. The J gene is TRBJ2-1, the V gene TRBV27; perhaps TRBD2 as D (5 bases). Germline CDR1 MNHEY, CDR2 SMNVEV (reference sequence). The V end lost 2 bases, the J end lost 3 bases, and 8 bases lay between the germline ends. The CDR3 runs to 14 residues.

The DNA for the CDR3 is TGTGCCAGCCATGACTGGGGGCCCCCATCCTACGAGCAGTACTTC. Amino acid sequence: CASHDWGPPSYEQYF. V usage is TRBV2 and J usage is TRBJ2-7, with D perhaps matching TRBD1 (6 bases). CDR1 and CDR2 from the germline V gene are SNHLY and FYNNEI. There are 15 residues in the CDR3. V was shortened by 8 bases and J by 1 base, with 18 bases between the two germline ends.

This rearrangement joins TRBV6-4 to TRBJ2-5, with 8 nucleotides matching TRBD1. The CDR3 contains 15 residues. V shed 0 bases and J 5 bases; nucleotides not matched to a gene: 5. CDR1 MRHNA and CDR2 SNTAGT come from the germline V gene. The CDR3 loop reads CASSDSGQGRETQYF. The CDR3 bases are TGTGCCAGCAGTGACTCAGGACAGGGAAGGGAGACCCAGTACTTC.

The V gene is TRBV30, the J gene TRBJ1-6; D remains unclear. Germline values: CDR1 GTSNPN, CDR2 SVGIG (reference sequence). The CDR3 contains 18 residues. Trimming took off 4 bases at V and 0 bases at J, with 19 bases between the two ends. The CDR3: CAWTSSLAGSSYNSPLHF. In DNA, the CDR3 is TGTGCCTGGACCTCGAGTCTGGCGGGGAGCTCCTATAATTCACCCCTCCACTTT. Complete variable domain (other parts from reference TRBV30 and TRBJ1-6): SQTIHQWPATLVQPVGSPLSLECTVEGTSNPNLYWYRQAAGRGLQLLFYSVGIGQISSEVPQNLSASRPQDRQFILSSKKLLLSDSGFYLCAWTSSLAGSSYNSPLHFGNGTRLTVT.

This chain connects TRBV7-2 to TRBJ1-2, with TRBD1 matching over 7 bases. There are 14 residues in the CDR3. Germline-derived CDR1 and CDR2 are SGHTA and FQGNSA. Unmatched junction bases numbered 6, after V lost 4 bases and J lost 4 bases. DNA for the CDR3: TGTGCCAGCAGCTCACAGACAGGGCCCTATGGCTACACCTTC. This gives the protein CASSSQTGPYGYTF.

The chain carries TRBV5-1 and TRBJ1-4, with 7 bases lining up with TRBD1. Looked up from germline, CDR1 is SGHRS and CDR2 is YFSETQ. The CDR3 extends over 13 amino acids. The ends lost 1 base at V and 7 bases at J; junction bases unmatched: 1. The CDR3 sequence is CASSLRDSEKLFF. The CDR3, as DNA: TGCGCCAGCAGCTTGCGGGACAGTGAAAAACTGTTTTTT.

V gene TRBV28 combines with J gene TRBJ1-2; the match to TRBD1 covers 8 bases. This CDR3 comprises 11 residues. The J segment lost 13 bases and the V segment lost 3 bases, leaving 4 bases of the junction unmatched. Germline V gives CDR1 MDHEN, CDR2 SYDVKM. This chain's CDR3 is CASSFQDRVTF. In nucleotides, the CDR3 is TGTGCCAGCAGTTTCCAGGACAGGGTCACCTTC.

This chain's CDR3 is CASSLTGGEETQYF. The CDR3 coding sequence is TGTGCCAGCAGCTTGACAGGGGGAGAGGAGACCCAGTACTTC. The chain employs TRBV13 and TRBJ2-5, with 9 bases lining up with TRBD1. CDR1 is PRHDT, CDR2 FYEKMQ, per germline (reference sequence). The CDR3 extends over 14 amino acids. Trimming removed 3 bases from V and 5 bases from J; junction bases left unmatched: 4.

This clone was counted between two and nine times. The chain has TRBV25-1 and TRBJ2-7; possible D gene TRBD1, 5 bases. Per the germline V gene, CDR1 is MGHDK and CDR2 is SYGVNS. V lost 5 bases and J lost 0, with 8 bases in between. The CDR3 consists of 13 residues. The CDR3 sequence: CASSKQASYEQYF. CDR3 in DNA: TGTGCCAGCAGTAAACAGGCCTCCTACGAGCAGTACTTC.

The chain couples TRBV7-3 to TRBJ1-2; 8 bases are a match to TRBD1. The CDR3 covers 14 residues. The J segment lost 4 bases and the V segment lost 5 bases, leaving 6 bases of the junction unmatched. CDR1 and CDR2 (germline): SGHTA, FQGTGA. CDR3 coding DNA: TGTGCCAGCAGCCCCACAGGGGGGACCTATGGCTACACCTTC. It is translated as CASSPTGGTYGYTF.

The chain couples TRBV12-5 to TRBJ1-1, with 7 bases that match TRBD1. Germline V lookup: CDR1 LGHNT, CDR2 FRNRAP. CDR3 length: 15 amino acids. The trim removed 6 bases at V and 0 bases at J, leaving 7 bases unmatched. CDR3 sequence (DNA): TGTGCTAGTGGACCCAGACAGGGCATGAACACTGAAGCTTTCTTT. Encoded protein: CASGPRQGMNTEAFF.

Of note for this clone: The identical CDR3 is also encoded by other nucleotide sequences in the sample. The chain employs TRBV6-1 and TRBJ1-5, with 8 bases that match TRBD1. V shed 2 bases, J shed 5 bases, and the junction held 8 bases outside the gene matches. CDR1 MNHNS and CDR2 SASEGT come from the germline V gene. The CDR3 covers 16 residues. This chain's CDR3 is CASSERSGGSYQPQHF. The CDR3 bases are TGTGCCAGCAGTGAAAGGTCAGGGGGCTCCTATCAGCCCCAGCATTTT.

The chain has TRBV5-1 and TRBJ2-7; TRBD1 aligns across 8 bases. V lost 5 bases to trimming and J lost 5 bases; unmatched junction nucleotides: 9. Germline V gives CDR1 SGHRS, CDR2 YFSETQ. The CDR3 length is 14 residues. CDR3 loop: CASRQGQGANEQYF. CDR3 DNA sequence: TGCGCCAGCAGACAGGGGCAGGGGGCTAACGAGCAGTACTTC. The entire variable domain, with the rest obtained from reference TRBV5-1 and TRBJ2-7, is as follows: KAGVTQTPRYLIKTRGQQVTLSCSPISGHRSVSWYQQTPGQGLQFLFEYFSETQRNKGNFPGRFSGRQFSNSRSEMNVSTLELGDSALYLCASRQGQGANEQYFGPGTRLTVT.

V and J are TRBV9 and TRBJ2-2; TRBD1 matches 10 bases. The CDR3 has 19 residues. Trimming cost V 0 bases and J 7 bases; bases outside gene matches: 15. Germline CDR1 is SGDLS and CDR2 is YYNGEE. The CDR3 loop reads CASSVDGGGTGAFGGELFF. CDR3 coding DNA: TGTGCCAGCAGCGTAGACGGGGGGGGGACAGGGGCGTTCGGCGGGGAGCTGTTTTTT. The full variable domain, in which reference TRBV9 and TRBJ2-2 provide the parts outside the CDR3, is DSGVTQTPKHLITATGQRVTLRCSPRSGDLSVYWYQQSLDQGLQFLIQYYNGEERAKGNILERFSAQQFPDLHSELNLSSLELGDSALYFCASSVDGGGTGAFGGELFFGEGSRLTVL.

This clone has more than one count but fewer than ten. The chain combines TRBV9 with TRBJ1-2, with TRBD1 matching 8 bases. There are 14 residues in the CDR3. Germline CDR1 reads SGDLS; CDR2 reads YYNGEE. The V and J ends lost 4 bases and 4 bases, in that order; junction bases with no gene match: 6. DNA of the CDR3: TGTGCCAGCAGCCCTACAGGGGGTCCCTATGGCTACACCTTC. Amino acid sequence: CASSPTGGPYGYTF.